The entry that follows covers one T cell receptor (beta chain) sequence. Its antigen is currently unknown. Its ends do not fully match the called genes, so a read error is possible. This record belongs to a study of regulatory T cells in long-lasting Graves disease. The study's findings and limits: Persistent patients shared thousands of public clonotypes among themselves. Newly diagnosed patients shared fewer, at roughly 970.

In building TCR beta libraries, iRepertoire HTBI primers were used together with Arm-PCR of CDR3 regions. MiXCR was run by TCRdb on the multiplex PCR reads, yielding one entry per CDR3 protein. This table has more than 300,000 distinct CDR3 sequences, about 23% appearing once. As to time point: persistent/refractory GD, antithyroid drugs over 5 years with positive TRAb. PBMC RNA served as the TCR library source. The authors diagnosed Graves' disease using American Thyroid Association guidelines. The sequence derives from a woman aged 40-49 years with Graves disease. The sample in question was peripheral blood mononuclear cells (PBMCs), obtained when the disease was refractory, from a patient treated with antithyroid drugs.

This CDR3 is CASSYSGGVGYTF. The CDR3 bases are TGTGCCAGCAGTTACTCGGGTGGAGTTGGCTACACCTTC. V and J are TRBV6-4 and TRBJ1-2, with D hard to call. The CDR3 has 13 amino acids. Per germline, CDR1 MRHNA and CDR2 SNTAGT.